This TCR beta chain emerged from a study of cytomegalovirus exposure and HLA in healthy donors. PCR involved 60 Vbeta and 13 Jbeta primers. The table came from immunoSEQ multiplex PCR; TCRdb's copy has only in-frame clones and leaves some out. The repertoire holds about 120,000 clones, around two thirds seen once, with nearly 9.5% in the top ten. The CDR3 contains 15 residues. Germline CDR1 MNHEY, CDR2 SMNVEV (reference sequence). With 5 bases clipped from V and 4 bases from J, the junction kept 7 bases outside the gene matches. Sequenced sample: PBMCs. The receptor comes from a woman between 35 and 50 years old in good health and CMV-seropositive. The chain joins TRBV27 to TRBJ1-5; 8 bases are a match to TRBD1. CDR3 DNA: TGTGCCAGCAGTACGGGACAGGTTCTTAATCAGCCCCAGCATTTT. It translates to CASSTGQVLNQPQHF.